This TCR beta chain was captured in a study of T cells after yellow fever vaccination. Study-wide points: FACS-sorted repertoires could harbor abundant contaminating bulk-population clonotypes. Relatively few clonotypes were ones that appeared in both CD4 and CD8 compartments. Reappearance after the booster was observed for most primary-vaccination clones (about 96% CD4, approximately 90% CD8). By day 5 rather than day 15, the secondary response had peaked, though it was weaker.

With 4 bases clipped from V and 7 bases from J, the junction kept 5 bases outside the gene matches. Germline V gene data show CDR1 as SGDLS and CDR2 as YYNGEE. The CDR3 contains 14 residues. Each CDR3 protein is one row after TCRdb ran MiXCR on the 5' RACE reads. Counted here are some 350,000 distinct CDR3 sequences, 3.5% to 4.5% occurring once; the ten biggest clones make up roughly 24%. This clonotype was counted ten times or more. Its antigen is undetermined. This clonotype was obtained from a man aged 18 to 29 who received the YFV17D yellow fever vaccine. The V and J genes are TRBV9 and TRBJ1-4; 9 nucleotides line up with TRBD1. This sample comprised PBMCs, obtained 5 days after the yellow fever booster vaccination. The CDR3 is CASSQGQGGEKLFF. The CDR3 nucleotides read TGTGCCAGCAGCCAGGGACAGGGAGGTGAAAAACTGTTTTTT.